This T cell receptor beta chain is drawn from a study of neoadjuvant anti-PD-1 for oral cavity cancer. Study overall: Before surgery, most patients got three to four biweekly 3 mg/kg nivolumab doses.

Time point specified: after neoadjuvant nivolumab, at surgical resection. This CDR3 has 19 amino acids. Tumor libraries mostly used around 4.8 ug genomic DNA, two replicates each. Sequencing used immunoSEQ multiplex PCR; TCRdb keeps in-frame clones, though not all of them. The data hold 6,000 or so clones, with 50% to 65% observed a single time. The chain employs TRBV21-1 and TRBJ2-2; no DNA check was done on the table's D call, TRBD2. TRBV21-1 is designated a pseudogene. This material consisted of tumor tissue, taken after nivolumab (anti-PD-1) treatment. The TCR originated in a person aged 35-79 years with oral cavity squamous cell carcinoma. The DNA of the CDR3 is TGTGCCAGCAGCAAATATGGCAAAAGGAGGGACCTACAACCCGGGGAGCTGTTTTTT. Protein product: CASSKYGKRRDLQPGELFF.